These 10 T cell receptor beta chains originate from one sample sequenced in a study of blood T cells in healthy people across ages (dated by TCRdb to about 2015). Library preparation was by 5' RACE. TCRdb shows the sequencer as Illumina HiSeq 2500. A second 7 to 11 cycle PCR used a sample-barcoded 5' primer and a J-beta primer mix. In TCRdb, the public reads were trimmed at Q25 with fastp and aligned with MiXCR, with productive beta chains retained. Each CDR3 protein appears once, grouped with its most common genes and DNA. Here the sample has about 750,000 distinct CDR3 sequences; roughly 50% occur a single time. Of the sample, about 38% is held by the ten largest clones. The sample taken for sequencing was blood. These receptors came from an older man in good health.

There are a few counts of this clonotype. J is TRBJ1-6 and V is TRBV6-5; D is ambiguous. The CDR3 consists of 14 residues. V lost 0 bases and J lost 10, with 10 bases in between. Germline CDR1 is MNHEY and CDR2 is SVGAGI. CDR3 DNA: TGTGCCAGCAGTTACTCTAGTACGGGGTCACCCCTCCACTTT. It is translated as CASSYSSTGSPLHF.

The chain employs TRBV28 and TRBJ1-2, with 8 bases lining up with TRBD1. V gave up 6 bases and J gave up 4 bases; unmatched junction bases: 10. Germline V lookup: CDR1 MDHEN, CDR2 SYDVKM. This CDR3 is 15 amino acids long. CDR3 sequence: CASSPPGTGRYGYTF. CDR3 DNA sequence: TGTGCCAGCAGCCCCCCAGGGACAGGACGCTATGGCTACACCTTC.

This sequence joins TRBV20-1 and TRBJ1-1; no definite D call. The CDR3 spans 11 residues. The V gene's germline CDR1 is DFQATT and CDR2 SNEGSKA (reference sequence). Trimming removed 2 bases at V and 8 bases at J, with 9 bases between. The CDR3 sequence: CSARTPGEAFF. CDR3 DNA: TGCAGTGCTAGAACCCCTGGGGAAGCTTTCTTT.

The table lists this clonotype with a few counts. This chain joins TRBV5-1 and TRBJ2-5; TRBD1 is a possible D gene (6 bases). V was cut by 7 bases and J by 2 bases, with 12 bases left in between. This CDR3 spans 13 amino acids. Germline CDR1 SGHRS, CDR2 YFSETQ. The CDR3 DNA sequence: TGCGCCAGCCGAAAGGGGGATCAAGAGACCCAGTACTTC. Amino acids: CASRKGDQETQYF.

The V and J genes are TRBV7-2 and TRBJ2-4, with D possibly being TRBD2 (6 bases). TRBJ2-7 matches the DNA end more closely, so the J call is doubtful. The CDR3 covers 15 residues. Germline CDR1 is SGHTA and CDR2 is FQGNSA. The CDR3, as DNA: TGTGCCAGCAGCTCTCGAACGGGAGTTGGCTACGAGCAGTACTTC. Translating it yields CASSSRTGVGYEQYF.

The V call is TRBV12-3 or TRBV12-4, the J call TRBJ2-5; TRBD1 matches at 10 bases. The CDR3 extends over 14 amino acids. The ends lost 6 bases at V and 11 bases at J; junction bases unmatched: 12. Here the CDR3 DNA reads TGTGCCAGCAGACCCGGGACAGGGGTCGATGAGCAGTACTTC. Residues: CASRPGTGVDEQYF.

The J gene is TRBJ2-2, the V gene TRBV7-9; D call uncertain. Trimming left V 2 bases short and J 1 base short, with 5 bases between. This CDR3 spans 14 amino acids. Looked up from germline, CDR1 is SEHNR and CDR2 is FQNEAQ (reference sequence). The chain's CDR3 is CASSLPRNTGELFF. The CDR3 DNA follows: TGTGCCAGCAGCTTACCTAGGAACACCGGGGAGCTGTTTTTT.

The gene calls are TRBV7-2 and TRBJ2-1; TRBD1 matches 9 bases. Trimming took 5 bases from V and 4 from J; bases not matched to a gene: 3. This CDR3 is built from 14 residues. The germline CDR1 and CDR2 sequences are SGHTA and FQGNSA. CDR3 coding DNA: TGTGCCAGCAGCAGGGACAGGGTGTACAATGAGCAGTTCTTC. The encoded protein is CASSRDRVYNEQFF.

The chain has TRBV15 and TRBJ2-3, with a weak D call TRBD2 (5 bases). Germline lookup yields CDR1 LNHNV and CDR2 YYDKDF (reference sequence). This CDR3 has 17 amino acids. Deletions cut 3 bases from V and 14 bases from J, with 30 bases between. CDR3 bases: TGTGCCACCAGCAGGGGCTATGCAGAGAGGGATCACAGATACGCGTATTTT. It translates to CATSRGYAERDHRYAYF.

This clonotype has a single count. DNA of the CDR3: TGTGCCAGCTCACCCGACAGGTTCGTGGAGACCCAGTACTTC. Translated: CASSPDRFVETQYF. The rearrangement joins TRBV18 to TRBJ2-5, with D possibly being TRBD1 (6 bases). This CDR3 has 14 amino acids. The V gene lost 3 bases and the J gene lost 5 bases, with 13 bases spanning the gap. Germline CDR1 is KGHSH and CDR2 is LQKENI.